These 8 T cell receptor beta chains originate from one sample sequenced in a study of blood T cell repertoires in COVID-19. Using immunoSEQ multiplex PCR, the repertoire was profiled, and TCRdb retains in-frame clones only, with some absent. The table has 230,000 or so clones, roughly four fifths seen once. What was sequenced was peripheral blood. These TCRs come from an elderly woman with COVID-19, enrolled during active disease.

In its sample, this clone was seen many times. This chain joins TRBV19 and TRBJ2-3, with D possibly TRBD2 on 7 matching bases. Per the germline V gene, CDR1 is LNHDA and CDR2 is SQIVND (reference sequence). The CDR3 is 14 amino acids. Trimming left V 7 bases short and J 3 bases short, with 14 bases between. CDR3 in DNA: TGTGCCAGTAAGCCGGGGGGCCAAACAGATACGCAGTATTTT. It encodes CASKPGGQTDTQYF.

The chain recombines TRBV2 with TRBJ1-1, with D perhaps TRBD1 (5 bases). The CDR3 length is 14 residues. V lost 6 bases, J lost 1 base, and 12 bases lay in between. CDR1 is SNHLY, CDR2 FYNNEI, per germline. CDR3 nucleotide sequence: TGTGCCAGCAGAATAACAGGAACGAACACTGAAGCTTTCTTT. It codes for CASRITGTNTEAFF.

CDR3 coding DNA: TGCGCCAGCAGCCCCTCTGACTGGTTTGAAAAACTGTTTTTT. Its protein product is CASSPSDWFEKLFF. The V call is TRBV4-3, the J call TRBJ1-4, with D uncertain. The CDR3 covers 14 residues. Deletions cut 4 bases from V and 7 bases from J, with 13 bases between. Germline CDR1 is LGHNA and CDR2 is YSLEER.

Note on this clone: One end of the junction does not line up with germline, which may come from a read error. The same CDR3 can be traced to other DNA sequences in this sample. The chain employs TRBV7-7 and TRBJ2-5, with 7 bases fitting TRBD2. The CDR3 runs 14 residues. Germline V gives CDR1 SSHAT, CDR2 FNYEAQ (reference sequence). CDR3 sequence reads: CASSLAGGGETQYF. As DNA, the CDR3 is TGTGCTAGCAGCTTAGCGGGCGGAGGTGAGACCCAGTACTTC.

The V gene is TRBV5-1, the J gene TRBJ1-1, with D uncertain. This CDR3 comprises 14 residues. CDR1 and CDR2 (germline): SGHRS, YFSETQ. Trimming pared 2 bases from V and 2 bases from J, leaving 10 bases between. CDR3 protein: CASSLYAGNTEAFF. The CDR3 DNA is TGCGCCAGCAGCTTATATGCGGGTAACACTGAAGCTTTCTTT.

This clone showed up just a few times. V gene TRBV7-6 combines with J gene TRBJ1-1; D is perhaps TRBD1 (6 bases). The CDR3 is 15 residues long. CDR1 and CDR2 from the germline V gene are SGHVS and FNYEAQ. Trimming shortened V by 6 bases and J by 0 bases, and 14 bases separated the two germline ends. CDR3 coding DNA: TGTGCCAGCAGTCGGACAGCGGCCGTGAACACTGAAGCTTTCTTT. This codes for CASSRTAAVNTEAFF.

The V call is TRBV5-6, the J call TRBJ1-2; the D gene is possibly TRBD1 (5 bases). Germline loops: CDR1 SGHDT, CDR2 YYEEEE. Trimming took 7 bases from V and 7 from J, leaving 20 bases between them. The CDR3 contains 14 residues. CDR3 DNA: TGTGCCAGCCGGAGATCCGGCAGGGAAGGTGGCTACACCTTC. Its translation is CASRRSGREGGYTF.

The V gene is TRBV7-2, the J gene TRBJ2-5; 8 nucleotides line up with TRBD2. The CDR3 totals 15 residues. Trimming removed 5 bases from V and 4 bases from J; junction bases left unmatched: 9. In germline, CDR1 is SGHTA, CDR2 FQGNSA. The CDR3: CASSQLAAKAETQYF. The CDR3 nucleotides read TGTGCCAGCAGCCAACTAGCGGCCAAGGCAGAGACCCAGTACTTC.